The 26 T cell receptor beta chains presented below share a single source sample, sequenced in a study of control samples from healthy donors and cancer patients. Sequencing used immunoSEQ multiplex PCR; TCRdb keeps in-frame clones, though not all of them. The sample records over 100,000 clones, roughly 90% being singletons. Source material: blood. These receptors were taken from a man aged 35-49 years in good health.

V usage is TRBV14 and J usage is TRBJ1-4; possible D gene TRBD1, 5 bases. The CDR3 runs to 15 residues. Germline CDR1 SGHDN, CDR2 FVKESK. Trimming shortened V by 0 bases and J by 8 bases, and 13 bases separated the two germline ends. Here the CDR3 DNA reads TGTGCCAGCAGCCAAGAAGGGCAGGGCTCCGAAAAACTGTTTTTT. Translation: CASSQEGQGSEKLFF.

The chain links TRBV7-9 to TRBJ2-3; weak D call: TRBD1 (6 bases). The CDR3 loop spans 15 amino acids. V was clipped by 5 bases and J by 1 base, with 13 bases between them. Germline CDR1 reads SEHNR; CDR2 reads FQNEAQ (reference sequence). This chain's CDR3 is CASSPRGIGTDTQYF. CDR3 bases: TGTGCCAGCAGCCCCAGGGGTATCGGCACAGATACGCAGTATTTT.

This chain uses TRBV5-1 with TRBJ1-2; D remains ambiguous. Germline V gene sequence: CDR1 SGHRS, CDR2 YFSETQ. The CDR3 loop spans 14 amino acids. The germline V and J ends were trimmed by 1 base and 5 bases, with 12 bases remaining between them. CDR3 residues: CASSLSSTLYGYTF. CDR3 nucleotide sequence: TGCGCCAGCAGCTTGTCGAGTACCCTATATGGCTACACCTTC.

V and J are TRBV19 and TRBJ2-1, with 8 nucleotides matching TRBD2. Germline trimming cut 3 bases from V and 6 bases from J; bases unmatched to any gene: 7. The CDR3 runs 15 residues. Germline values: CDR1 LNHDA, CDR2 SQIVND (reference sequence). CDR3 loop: CASSIIGGAFNEQFF. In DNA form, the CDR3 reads TGTGCCAGTAGTATCATCGGGGGGGCCTTCAATGAGCAGTTCTTC.

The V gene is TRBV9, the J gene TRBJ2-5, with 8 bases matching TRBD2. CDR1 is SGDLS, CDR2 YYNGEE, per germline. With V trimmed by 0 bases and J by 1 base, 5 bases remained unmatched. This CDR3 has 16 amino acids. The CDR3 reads CASSVGRGELQETQYF. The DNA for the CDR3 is TGTGCCAGCAGCGTAGGGCGGGGGGAACTCCAAGAGACCCAGTACTTC.

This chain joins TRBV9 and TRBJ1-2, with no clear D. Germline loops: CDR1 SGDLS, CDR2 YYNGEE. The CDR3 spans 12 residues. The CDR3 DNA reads TGTTGCCGCGGTGGCCTAAACTATGGCTACACCTTC. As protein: CCRGGLNYGYTF.

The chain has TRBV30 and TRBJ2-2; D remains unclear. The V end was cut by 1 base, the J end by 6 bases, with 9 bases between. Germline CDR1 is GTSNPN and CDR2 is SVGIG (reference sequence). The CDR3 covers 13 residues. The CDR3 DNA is TGTGCCTGGAGTGAAATGGGTGCCGGGGAGCTGTTTTTT. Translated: CAWSEMGAGELFF.

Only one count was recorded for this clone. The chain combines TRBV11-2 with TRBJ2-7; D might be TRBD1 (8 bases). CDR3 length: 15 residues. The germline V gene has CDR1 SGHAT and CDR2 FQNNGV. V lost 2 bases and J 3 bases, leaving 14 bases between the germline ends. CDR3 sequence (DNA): TGTGCCAGCAGCTTAACAGGGGGGGGGAGCTACGAGCAGTACTTC. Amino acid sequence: CASSLTGGGSYEQYF.

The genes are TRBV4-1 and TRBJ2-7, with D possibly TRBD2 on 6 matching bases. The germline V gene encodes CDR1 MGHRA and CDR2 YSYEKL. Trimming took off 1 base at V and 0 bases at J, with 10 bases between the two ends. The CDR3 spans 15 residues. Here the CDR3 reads CASSQGRGISYEQYF. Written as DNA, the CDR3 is TGCGCCAGCAGCCAAGGCCGGGGGATCTCCTACGAGCAGTACTTC.

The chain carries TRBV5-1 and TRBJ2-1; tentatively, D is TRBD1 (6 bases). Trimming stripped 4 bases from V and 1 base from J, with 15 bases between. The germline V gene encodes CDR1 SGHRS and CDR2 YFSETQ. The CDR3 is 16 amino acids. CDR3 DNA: TGCGCCAGCAGCCAGCCCGTGACAGGTTCCTACAATGAGCAGTTCTTC. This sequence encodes CASSQPVTGSYNEQFF.

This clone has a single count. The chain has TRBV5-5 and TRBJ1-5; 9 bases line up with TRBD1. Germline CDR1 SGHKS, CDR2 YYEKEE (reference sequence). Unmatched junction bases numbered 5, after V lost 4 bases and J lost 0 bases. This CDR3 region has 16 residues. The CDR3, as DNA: TGTGCCAGCAGCCCCGGGACAGGGAATAGCAATCAGCCCCAGCATTTT. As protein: CASSPGTGNSNQPQHF.

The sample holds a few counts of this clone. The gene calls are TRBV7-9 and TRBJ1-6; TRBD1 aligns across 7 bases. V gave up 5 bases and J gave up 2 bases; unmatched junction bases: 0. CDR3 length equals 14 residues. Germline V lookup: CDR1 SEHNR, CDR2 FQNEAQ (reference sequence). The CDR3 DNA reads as TGTGCCAGCAGCCAGGGGGCCTATAATTCACCCCTCCACTTT. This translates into CASSQGAYNSPLHF.

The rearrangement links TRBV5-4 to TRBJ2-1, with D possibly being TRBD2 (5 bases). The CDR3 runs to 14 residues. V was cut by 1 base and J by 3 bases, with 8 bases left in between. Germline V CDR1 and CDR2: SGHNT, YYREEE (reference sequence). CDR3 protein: CASSLSGDYNEQFF. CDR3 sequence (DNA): TGTGCCAGCAGCTTGAGCGGCGACTACAATGAGCAGTTCTTC.

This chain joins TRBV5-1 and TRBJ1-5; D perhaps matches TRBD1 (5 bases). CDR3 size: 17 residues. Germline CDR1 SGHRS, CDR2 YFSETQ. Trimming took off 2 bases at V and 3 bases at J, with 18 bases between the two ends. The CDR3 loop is CASSLGAGTLANQPQHF. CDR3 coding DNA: TGCGCCAGCAGCTTAGGAGCCGGGACCCTCGCCAATCAGCCCCAGCATTTT.

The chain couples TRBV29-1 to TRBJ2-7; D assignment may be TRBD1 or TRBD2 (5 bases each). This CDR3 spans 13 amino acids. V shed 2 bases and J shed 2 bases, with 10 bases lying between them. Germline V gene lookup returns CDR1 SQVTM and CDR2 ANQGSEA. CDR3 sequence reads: CSVELGDPYEQYF. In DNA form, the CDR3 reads TGCAGCGTTGAATTGGGGGACCCCTACGAGCAGTACTTC.

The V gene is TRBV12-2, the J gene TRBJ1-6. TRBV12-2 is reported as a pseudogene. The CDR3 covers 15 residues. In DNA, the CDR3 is TGTGCAAGTCGCAATCAGGGACGGGACAATTCACCCCTCCACTTT. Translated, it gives CASRNQGRDNSPLHF.

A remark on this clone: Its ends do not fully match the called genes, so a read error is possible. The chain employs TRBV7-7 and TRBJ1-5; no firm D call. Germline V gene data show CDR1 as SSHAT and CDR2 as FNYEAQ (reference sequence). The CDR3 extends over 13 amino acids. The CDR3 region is CASSLDRDQPQHF. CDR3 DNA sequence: TGTGCTAGCAGCTTAGATAGGGATCAGCCCCAGCATTTT.

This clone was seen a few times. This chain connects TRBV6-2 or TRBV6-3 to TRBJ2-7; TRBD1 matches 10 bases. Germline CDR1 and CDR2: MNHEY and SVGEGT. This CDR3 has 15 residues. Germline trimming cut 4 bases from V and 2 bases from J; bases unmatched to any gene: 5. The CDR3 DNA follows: TGTGCCAGCAGTTTCCCCGGACAGGGGGCCTACGAGCAGTACTTC. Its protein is CASSFPGQGAYEQYF.

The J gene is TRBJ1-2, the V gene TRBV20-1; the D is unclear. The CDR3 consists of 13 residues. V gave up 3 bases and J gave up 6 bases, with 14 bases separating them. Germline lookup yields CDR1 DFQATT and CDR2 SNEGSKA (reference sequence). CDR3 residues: CSASLGERDGYTF. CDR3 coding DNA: TGCAGTGCTAGTCTCGGGGAGAGGGATGGCTACACCTTC.

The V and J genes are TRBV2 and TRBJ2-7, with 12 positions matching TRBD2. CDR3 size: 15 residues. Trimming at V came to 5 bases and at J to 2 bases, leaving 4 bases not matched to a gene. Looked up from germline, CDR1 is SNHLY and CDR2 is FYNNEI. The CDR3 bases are TGTGCCAGCAGTCAGCTAGCGGGGGGGGCCTACGAGCAGTACTTC. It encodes CASSQLAGGAYEQYF. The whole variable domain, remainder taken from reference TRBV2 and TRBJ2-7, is EPEVTQTPSHQVTQMGQEVILRCVPISNHLYFYWYRQILGQKVEFLVSFYNNEISEKSEIFDDQFSVERPDGSNFTLKIRSTKLEDSAMYFCASSQLAGGAYEQYFGPGTRLTVT.

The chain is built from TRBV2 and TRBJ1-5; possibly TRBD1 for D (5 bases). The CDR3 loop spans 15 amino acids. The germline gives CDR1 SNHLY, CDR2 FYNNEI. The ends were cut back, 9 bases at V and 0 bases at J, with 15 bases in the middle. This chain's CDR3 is CASSRGPRSNQPQHF. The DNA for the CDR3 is TGTGCCAGTTCGAGGGGTCCCCGTAGCAATCAGCCCCAGCATTTT.

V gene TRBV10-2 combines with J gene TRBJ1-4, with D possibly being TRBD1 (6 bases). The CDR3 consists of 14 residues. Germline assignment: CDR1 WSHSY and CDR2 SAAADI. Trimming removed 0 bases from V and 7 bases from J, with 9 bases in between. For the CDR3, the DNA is TGCGCCAGCAGTGAGTCGCAGGGGCGTGAAAAACTGTTTTTT. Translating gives CASSESQGREKLFF.

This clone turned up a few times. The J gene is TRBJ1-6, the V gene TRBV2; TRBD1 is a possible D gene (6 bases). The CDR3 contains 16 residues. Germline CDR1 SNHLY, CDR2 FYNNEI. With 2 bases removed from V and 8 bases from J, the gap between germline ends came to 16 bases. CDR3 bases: TGTGCCAGCAGTGAACGGGGGCCGGGCTCGGATTCACCCCTCCACTTT. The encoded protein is CASSERGPGSDSPLHF. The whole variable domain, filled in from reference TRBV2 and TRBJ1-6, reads EPEVTQTPSHQVTQMGQEVILRCVPISNHLYFYWYRQILGQKVEFLVSFYNNEISEKSEIFDDQFSVERPDGSNFTLKIRSTKLEDSAMYFCASSERGPGSDSPLHFGNGTRLTVT.

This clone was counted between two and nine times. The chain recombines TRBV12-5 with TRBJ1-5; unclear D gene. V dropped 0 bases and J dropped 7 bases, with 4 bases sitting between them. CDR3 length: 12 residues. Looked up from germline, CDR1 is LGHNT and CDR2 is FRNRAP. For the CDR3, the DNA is TGTGCTAGTGGTTTGGTAGGCCAGCCCCAGCATTTT. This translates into CASGLVGQPQHF. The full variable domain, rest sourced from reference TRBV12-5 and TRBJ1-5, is DARVTQTPRHKVTEMGQEVTMRCQPILGHNTVFWYRQTMMQGLELLAYFRNRAPLDDSGMPKDRFSAEMPDATLATLKIQPSEPRDSAVYFCASGLVGQPQHFGDGTRLSIL.

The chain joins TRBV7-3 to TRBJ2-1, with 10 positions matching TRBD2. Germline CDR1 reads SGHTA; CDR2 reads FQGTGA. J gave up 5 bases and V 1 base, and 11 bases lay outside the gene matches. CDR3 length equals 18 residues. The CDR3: CASSLIAASGGHNNEQFF. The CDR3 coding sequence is TGTGCCAGCAGCTTAATCGCGGCTAGCGGGGGCCATAACAATGAGCAGTTCTTC.

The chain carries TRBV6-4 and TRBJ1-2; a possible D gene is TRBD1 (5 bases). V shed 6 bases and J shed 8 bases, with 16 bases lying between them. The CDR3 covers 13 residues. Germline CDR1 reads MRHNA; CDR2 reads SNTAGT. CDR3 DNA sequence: TGTGCCAGCAGCACCGGGGCCCTAGGGGGCTACACCTTC. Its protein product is CASSTGALGGYTF.